This record looks at one T cell receptor beta chain sequence and its context. Its antigen is currently unknown. Sequencing was performed with immunoSEQ multiplex PCR; in TCRdb, only in-frame clones are kept and a portion is missing. This table has roughly 180,000 clones, about four fifths appearing once. The CDR3 has 14 amino acids. Germline values: CDR1 SGHTA, CDR2 FQGTGA. The germline V and J ends were trimmed by 2 bases and 5 bases, with 10 bases remaining between them. These data originate in a study of cytotoxic CD8 clonotypes in ibrutinib-treated CLL. General study points: Rising at ibrutinib response, clonality subsequently fell back toward baseline at progression.

The source is a human donor with chronic lymphocytic leukemia. The chain is built from TRBV7-3 and TRBJ1-5; D call uncertain. The starting material was PBMCs, obtained after 24 months of ibrutinib treatment. CDR3 DNA sequence: TGTGCCAGCAGCTTAGCGAGTGGGGATCAGCCCCAGCATTTT. The encoded protein is CASSLASGDQPQHF.